The present entry profiles one TCR beta chain with its context. Its antigen is not identified. The sample comes from a study of T cell repertoires in cytomegalovirus infection. Study in general: Shared public TCR beta signatures pointed to both CMV infection and a matching HLA type.

The CDR3 runs to 16 residues. V lost 4 bases to trimming and J lost 1 base; unmatched junction nucleotides: 9. CDR1 is SGDLS, CDR2 YYNGEE, per germline. The study, taken as a whole, reports: The cumulative frequency of public TCR beta families distinguished individuals who carried CMV together with the relevant HLA. Dominating the ex vivo response were TCR beta clonotypes that were CMV-specific and HLA-C-restricted.

One entry per CDR3 protein, called by TCRdb with MiXCR from the reads. The sample has tens of thousands of distinct CDR3 sequences, under 25% seen once. The sequencing input was PBMCs, sequenced either directly or after in vitro stimulation (not recorded which). The TCR sequence derives from a human donor in good health (CMV status not recorded). Some clones in this sample may be carry-over from other donors' samples. This chain connects TRBV9 to TRBJ1-1; TRBD1 matches 8 bases. CDR3 protein: CASSFGQGSENTEAFF. In DNA form, the CDR3 reads TGTGCCAGCAGCTTCGGACAGGGATCGGAGAACACTGAAGCTTTCTTT.